This T cell receptor beta chain comes out of a study of T cell repertoires in cytomegalovirus infection. Study summary: Based on public TCR beta signatures, there were indications of CMV infection and of a matching HLA type.

The CDR3 runs to 14 residues. V was pared by 6 bases and J by 0 bases, with 8 bases between. Germline V gene sequence: CDR1 ENHRY, CDR2 SYGVKD. About this clonotype itself: Antigen unknown.

Study-wide points: HLA-C-restricted, CMV-specific TCR beta clonotypes were dominant ex vivo.

In TCRdb, the reads were re-called with MiXCR into one record per CDR3 protein. The data hold fewer than 300,000 distinct CDR3 sequences, with 25% observed a single time. The sample consisted of PBMCs. The TCR sequence derives from a human donor in good health (CMV status not recorded). Some clones in this sample may be carry-over from other donors' samples. The rearrangement joins TRBV10-3 to TRBJ2-2; no firm D call. The CDR3 spells CAISSGPNTGELFF. The CDR3 DNA sequence: TGTGCCATCAGCTCCGGGCCGAACACCGGGGAGCTGTTTTTT.